This T cell receptor (beta chain) appears in the sequencing data of a study of T cell repertoires in cytomegalovirus infection. This clonotype was counted many times. Each CDR3 protein is one row after TCRdb ran MiXCR on the reads. There are nearly 550,000 distinct CDR3 sequences in the sample; more than 15% occur only once, and roughly a quarter lies in the top ten. Trimming removed 4 bases from V and 10 bases from J, with 11 bases in between. The CDR3 length is 12 residues. Germline V gene lookup returns CDR1 LNHDA and CDR2 SQIVND (reference sequence). This rearrangement joins TRBV19 to TRBJ2-1; D not certain. The clonotype originates from a human donor in good health (CMV status not recorded). Some clones in this sample may be carry-over from other donors' samples. The sequenced sample consisted of CD8+ T cells from PBMCs. The CDR3: CASSTPGREQFF. CDR3 DNA: TGTGCCAGTAGTACCCCCGGCAGGGAGCAGTTCTTC.